Listed here are 29 T cell receptor beta chains from one sample, sequenced in a study of T cell responses to AZD1222 COVID-19 vaccine (dated by TCRdb to the early 2020s). The sample's time point label, in plain terms: baseline before first vaccination. Library method: the immunoSEQ multiplex PCR assay. TCRdb limited this immuneACCESS table to in-frame rearrangements with V and J called. A share of clones is missing; checked studies link under half to unresolved V genes, and the rest is unexplained. This sample has 90,000 to 150,000 clones in its table, and over 75% of those were observed once. About 10% of the sample lies in the top ten. Source: peripheral blood, taken on day 0 of AZD1222 vaccination. These TCRs come from an adult in good health.

The chain has TRBV14 and TRBJ1-1; 10 positions match TRBD1. This CDR3 has 15 residues. CDR1 is SGHDN, CDR2 FVKESK, per germline. V dropped 6 bases and J dropped 1; count of bases not matched to a gene: 5. This CDR3 is CASRKRQGANTEAFF. The CDR3 region has the DNA TGTGCCAGCAGAAAACGACAGGGGGCGAACACTGAAGCTTTCTTT.

The chain couples TRBV30 to TRBJ2-7; D is perhaps TRBD1 (6 bases). The CDR3 length is 9 residues. Trimming left V 8 bases short and J 6 bases short, with 8 bases between. The germline CDR1 and CDR2 sequences are GTSNPN and SVGIG (reference sequence). For the CDR3, the DNA is TGTGCCACAGGGATCGAGCAGTACTTC. This sequence encodes CATGIEQYF.

This chain uses TRBV4-3 with TRBJ2-1; 7 nucleotides match TRBD2. V shed 0 bases and J 12 bases; nucleotides not matched to a gene: 14. There are 16 residues in the CDR3. Per the germline V gene, CDR1 is LGHNA and CDR2 is YSLEER. CDR3 sequence: CASSQDLAGPRVGQFF. As DNA, the CDR3 is TGCGCCAGCAGCCAAGATTTAGCGGGCCCCCGGGTCGGGCAGTTCTTC.

The gene calls are TRBV7-9 and TRBJ2-7; no reliable D call. This CDR3 spans 12 amino acids. CDR1 is SEHNR and CDR2 is FQNEAQ in the germline V gene (reference sequence). V dropped 1 base and J dropped 4 bases, with 5 bases sitting between them. The CDR3 protein is CASSLVGYEQYF. The CDR3 nucleotides are TGTGCCAGCAGCTTAGTTGGTTACGAGCAGTACTTC.

The chain links TRBV29-1 to TRBJ1-5; D uncertain. The CDR3 covers 13 residues. The ends were cut back, 4 bases at V and 7 bases at J, with 14 bases in the middle. In germline, CDR1 is SQVTM, CDR2 ANQGSEA. The CDR3 spells CSVVLLGYQPQHF. As DNA, the CDR3 is TGCAGCGTTGTTTTGTTGGGATACCAGCCCCAGCATTTT.

This clone has just one count. The chain is built from TRBV4-3 and TRBJ2-7; D may be TRBD1 (6 bases). Germline-derived CDR1 and CDR2 are LGHNA and YSLEER. CDR3 length: 15 residues. The V end lost 0 bases, the J end lost 3 bases, and 12 bases lay between the germline ends. CDR3 coding DNA: TGCGCCAGCAGCCAAGAATCCCACAGGGTCTACGAGCAGTACTTC. This translates into CASSQESHRVYEQYF.

This chain uses TRBV13 with TRBJ1-3; D is ambiguous. CDR1 and CDR2 from the germline V gene are PRHDT and FYEKMQ (reference sequence). The CDR3 has 17 amino acids. V gave up 0 bases and J gave up 0 bases, with 12 bases separating them. The CDR3: CASSLGLSWSSGNTIYF. CDR3 DNA: TGTGCCAGCAGCTTAGGCCTGAGCTGGAGCTCTGGAAACACCATATATTTT.

The CDR3 DNA is TGTGCCAGCAGTTACGACAGGAATAACTATGGCTACACCTTC. This codes for CASSYDRNNYGYTF. The chain combines TRBV6-5 with TRBJ1-2; possibly TRBD1 for D (6 bases). V was clipped by 2 bases and J by 1 base, with 8 bases between them. This CDR3 has 14 residues. Germline V CDR1 and CDR2: MNHEY, SVGAGI.

CDR3 residues: CASSSGPKGYGYTF. The CDR3 region has the DNA TGTGCCAGCAGCTCCGGGCCAAAGGGCTATGGCTACACCTTC. The chain has TRBV6-5 and TRBJ1-2; D call uncertain. The CDR3 is 14 amino acids. Between the trimmed V and J ends, which lost 6 bases and 4 bases, there was a span of 15 bases. CDR1 and CDR2 (germline): MNHEY, SVGAGI.

The chain has TRBV7-9 and TRBJ2-3; TRBD1 matches 7 bases. The CDR3 is 14 residues long. The V and J ends lost 5 bases and 7 bases, in that order; junction bases with no gene match: 9. The V gene's germline CDR1 is SEHNR and CDR2 FQNEAQ (reference sequence). Here the CDR3 reads CASSQNTGVNTQYF. CDR3 nucleotides: TGTGCCAGCAGCCAAAACACAGGGGTGAATACGCAGTATTTT.

As regards this clone: At one end, the junction sequence differs from germline, possibly due to a read error. The gene calls are TRBV24-1 and TRBJ2-1; TRBD2 is a possible D gene (6 bases). The V gene's germline CDR1 is KGHDR and CDR2 SFDVKD. The CDR3 has 15 amino acids. CDR3 in amino acids: CATSETFSRENVQFF. CDR3 nucleotide sequence: TGTGCCACCAGTGAGACCTTCTCCCGGGAGAATGTGCAGTTCTTC.

The V and J genes are TRBV6-4 and TRBJ2-1; no definite D call. The CDR3 length is 14 residues. V shed 3 bases and J shed 6 bases, with 12 bases lying between them. Per germline, CDR1 MRHNA and CDR2 SNTAGT. DNA for the CDR3: TGTGCCAGCAGTGAGTGGGCGTTTCTCAATGAGCAGTTCTTC. It encodes CASSEWAFLNEQFF.

V is TRBV28 and J is TRBJ1-4, with D unresolved. This CDR3 has 10 residues. Trimming pared 8 bases from V and 4 bases from J, leaving 2 bases between. The germline V gene has CDR1 MDHEN and CDR2 SYDVKM. For the CDR3, the DNA is TGTGCCAGCTATAATGAAAAACTGTTTTTT. It is translated as CASYNEKLFF.

This chain joins TRBV2 and TRBJ2-7; possibly TRBD1 for D (6 bases). Germline V gene lookup returns CDR1 SNHLY and CDR2 FYNNEI. The CDR3 sequence is 13 residues long. Trimming stripped 10 bases from V and 4 bases from J, with 17 bases between. This CDR3 reads CAITGTWTYEQYF. The CDR3 DNA is TGTGCCATTACCGGGACATGGACTTACGAGCAGTACTTC.

This clone was seen only a few times. The chain joins TRBV15 to TRBJ2-1; D not certain. V gave up 1 base and J gave up 8 bases, with 9 bases separating them. Looked up from germline, CDR1 is LNHNV and CDR2 is YYDKDF (reference sequence). This CDR3 spans 13 amino acids. The CDR3 DNA sequence: TGTGCCACCAGCAGAGGGACCGAAGATGAGCAGTTCTTC. Protein: CATSRGTEDEQFF.

V is TRBV6-5 and J is TRBJ2-7, with TRBD1 matching 7 bases. The germline V gene encodes CDR1 MNHEY and CDR2 SVGAGI. The CDR3 contains 14 residues. The junction had 4 bases not matched to a gene; V was cut back by 2 bases and J by 3 bases. The CDR3 nucleotides read TGTGCCAGCAGTTACGGACAGGCGATCTACGAGCAGTACTTC. Encoded protein: CASSYGQAIYEQYF.

The V and J genes are TRBV5-6 and TRBJ1-6, with D hard to call. Germline lookup yields CDR1 SGHDT and CDR2 YYEEEE. This CDR3 region has 16 residues. V lost 4 bases and J lost 6, with 17 bases in between. The CDR3, as DNA: TGTGCCAGCAGCCGGCCGGGTGTTGATGGTAATTCACCCCTCCACTTT. This codes for CASSRPGVDGNSPLHF.

This chain uses TRBV5-5 with TRBJ2-5; D is unclear. There are 14 residues in the CDR3. Germline V gene data show CDR1 as SGHKS and CDR2 as YYEKEE (reference sequence). Trimming cost V 0 bases and J 2 bases, with 8 bases left between them. The CDR3 region has the DNA TGTGCCAGCAGCTTGGTGGCAAGTCAAGAGACCCAGTACTTC. Translating it yields CASSLVASQETQYF.

This sequence joins TRBV19 and TRBJ2-5; D unclear. Germline V gene data show CDR1 as LNHDA and CDR2 as SQIVND (reference sequence). The CDR3 has 17 amino acids. Trimming took 3 bases from V and 2 from J, leaving 19 bases between them. The CDR3 sequence: CASSIWADAITQETQYF. The CDR3 nucleotides are TGTGCCAGTAGTATTTGGGCGGACGCCATTACTCAAGAGACCCAGTACTTC.

DNA of the CDR3: TGTGCCAGTAGTACCCTTAGGGGCTCCTACGAGCAGTACTTC. Encoded protein: CASSTLRGSYEQYF. The rearrangement joins TRBV19 to TRBJ2-7; TRBD1 is a possible D gene (5 bases). From germline, CDR1 is LNHDA and CDR2 SQIVND (reference sequence). The CDR3 is 14 residues long. Trimming removed 4 bases at V and 0 bases at J, with 10 bases between.

This clone appeared once. The chain recombines TRBV6-2 or TRBV6-3 with TRBJ2-7; 9 bases map to TRBD1. With V trimmed by 6 bases and J by 3 bases, 9 bases remained unmatched. The CDR3 sequence is 15 residues long. CDR1 is MNHEY and CDR2 is SVGEGT in the germline V gene. The CDR3, as DNA: TGTGCCAGCAGCAAAGGGACAGGGCAAGGCTACGAGCAGTACTTC. It is translated as CASSKGTGQGYEQYF.

The sample holds a few counts of this clone. This chain uses TRBV6-5 with TRBJ2-7; D not certain. Trimming removed 6 bases at V and 2 bases at J, with 5 bases between. The V gene's germline CDR1 is MNHEY and CDR2 SVGAGI. The CDR3 is 11 amino acids. CDR3 loop: CASRDPYEQYF. The CDR3 region has the DNA TGTGCCAGCAGGGACCCCTACGAGCAGTACTTC.

The chain combines TRBV7-3 with TRBJ1-3; D is perhaps TRBD1 (5 bases). CDR3 length: 14 residues. The V gene's germline CDR1 is SGHTA and CDR2 FQGTGA. V was trimmed by 5 bases and J by 0 bases, leaving 8 bases between them. This chain's CDR3 is CASSPGNSGNTIYF. The CDR3 nucleotides read TGTGCCAGCAGCCCAGGGAACTCTGGAAACACCATATATTTT.

The chain carries TRBV5-1 and TRBJ2-1; 11 bases match TRBD2. Germline CDR1 SGHRS, CDR2 YFSETQ. This CDR3 has 16 amino acids. After removal of 4 bases from V and 7 bases from J, the junction contained 10 bases not matched to a gene. The CDR3, as DNA: TGCGCCAGCAGCCTAACTTTAGCGGGGGGGATTAATGAGCAGTTCTTC. Its translation is CASSLTLAGGINEQFF.

The rearrangement links TRBV12-3 or TRBV12-4 to TRBJ2-1; D remains ambiguous. This CDR3 is 13 amino acids long. The V gene lost 7 bases and the J gene lost 1 base, with 8 bases spanning the gap. The CDR3 DNA reads as TGTGCCAGCACTTCCCTTTCCTACAATGAGCAGTTCTTC. Protein product: CASTSLSYNEQFF.

This chain connects TRBV6-5 to TRBJ1-6; possible D gene TRBD1, 5 bases. This CDR3 has 16 amino acids. Per the germline V gene, CDR1 is MNHEY and CDR2 is SVGAGI. V was clipped by 0 bases and J by 4 bases, with 10 bases between them. The CDR3 sequence is CASSYSWGDYNSPLHF. CDR3 DNA sequence: TGTGCCAGCAGTTACTCGTGGGGGGATTATAATTCACCCCTCCACTTT.

The gene calls are TRBV27 and TRBJ2-3, with TRBD2 as a possible D gene (5 bases). The CDR3 contains 15 residues. Germline V gives CDR1 MNHEY, CDR2 SMNVEV (reference sequence). V dropped 6 bases and J dropped 0 bases, with 13 bases sitting between them. The CDR3 DNA is TGTGCCAGCAGGCGTCGGGAAACTAGCACAGATACGCAGTATTTT. Amino acid sequence: CASRRRETSTDTQYF.

The V gene is TRBV19, the J gene TRBJ2-3; TRBD1 is a possible D gene (6 bases). Trimming stripped 6 bases from V and 5 bases from J, with 21 bases between. The germline gives CDR1 LNHDA, CDR2 SQIVND (reference sequence). This CDR3 comprises 16 residues. This CDR3 reads CASRGLRGPQRDTQYF. In DNA, the CDR3 is TGTGCCAGTAGGGGTCTCAGGGGTCCACAGAGAGATACGCAGTATTTT.

This sequence joins TRBV28 and TRBJ2-7, with 7 nucleotides matching TRBD1. The trim removed 4 bases at V and 4 bases at J, leaving 13 bases unmatched. Germline CDR1 and CDR2: MDHEN and SYDVKM. CDR3 length: 16 amino acids. As DNA, the CDR3 is TGTGCCAGCAGTTCGCCTCGGACAGGTCTAAGATACGAGCAGTACTTC. Encoded protein: CASSSPRTGLRYEQYF.